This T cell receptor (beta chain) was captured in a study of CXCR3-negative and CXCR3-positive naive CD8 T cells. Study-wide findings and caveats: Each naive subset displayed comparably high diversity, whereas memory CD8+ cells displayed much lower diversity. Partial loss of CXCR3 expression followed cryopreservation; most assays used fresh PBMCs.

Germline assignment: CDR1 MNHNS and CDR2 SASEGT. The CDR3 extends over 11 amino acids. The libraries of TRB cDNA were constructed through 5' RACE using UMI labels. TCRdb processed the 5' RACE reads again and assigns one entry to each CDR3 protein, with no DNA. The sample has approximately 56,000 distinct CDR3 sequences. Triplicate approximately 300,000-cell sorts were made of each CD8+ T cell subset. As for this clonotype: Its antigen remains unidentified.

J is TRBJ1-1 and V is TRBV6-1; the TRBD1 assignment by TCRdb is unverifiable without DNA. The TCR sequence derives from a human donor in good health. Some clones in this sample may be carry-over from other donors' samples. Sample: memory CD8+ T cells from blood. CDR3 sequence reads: CASSRGTEAFF.